This TCR beta chain was captured by sequencing in a study of cytomegalovirus exposure and HLA in healthy donors. Regarding this clone: The antigen is undetermined.

Repertoires were generated with immunoSEQ multiplex PCR, while TCRdb's copy carries only in-frame clones and drops some. The sample has about 73,000 clones; 85% to 95% are singletons. The germline CDR1 and CDR2 sequences are GTSNPN and SVGIG (reference sequence). V lost 6 bases, J lost 5 bases, and 5 bases stayed unmatched. The CDR3 runs 14 residues. Study-wide results and caveats: Associated with cytomegalovirus, according to the listing, were around 160 TCR beta chains. In vitro experiments confirmed that three CMV-associated chains were specific for CMV antigens. Reports credit the classifier with highly specific, highly sensitive diagnosis of cytomegalovirus status. That first-cohort TCR clusters tended to co-occur in the roughly 120 validation repertoires was found in a later analysis.

The material sequenced was PBMCs. The sequence was collected from a man younger than 30 in good health and CMV-seronegative. The chain links TRBV30 to TRBJ2-5, with 14 bases fitting TRBD2. The CDR3 region is CACGLAGGVETQYF. CDR3 DNA: TGTGCCTGTGGACTAGCGGGGGGAGTTGAGACCCAGTACTTC.